Reported below is one T cell receptor (beta chain). The antigen is not known. Trimming removed 6 bases at V and 4 bases at J, with 18 bases between. The CDR3 extends over 15 amino acids. Germline values: CDR1 SNHLY, CDR2 FYNNEI. TCRdb's copy holds only in-frame clones and misses some; the assay was immunoSEQ multiplex PCR. Of approximately 74,000 clones listed, around 87% are singletons. The data originate from a study of OX40 agonist ivuxolimab in advanced cancers. Study in general: It was ivuxolimab, an agonistic anti-OX40 (CD134) antibody, that patients were treated with. The group had a mean age of around 60 years, ranged from about 20 to 80, and was roughly 80% male. Regarding the study as a whole: At 0.1 to 3.0 mg/kg and by week 6, clonal expansion occurred in CD4+ and CD8+ blood T cells. Low normalized T-cell clonal expansion was also seen in some nonresponders.

This chain joins TRBV2 and TRBJ1-2, with a tentative D call TRBD1 (5 bases). The receptor was derived from an adult with an advanced solid tumor such as melanoma, head and neck, liver or kidney cancer. This material consisted of CD4+ or CD8+ T cells sorted from blood, taken in a trial of the OX40 agonist ivuxolimab. The CDR3 DNA follows: TGTGCCAGCAGGAGCGGGGGAACAGGCGGCTATGGCTACACCTTC. This codes for CASRSGGTGGYGYTF.